This T cell receptor (beta chain) was obtained from a study of blood T cell repertoires in COVID-19. Generated by immunoSEQ multiplex PCR, the TCRdb table keeps only in-frame clones and is missing some. The table has more than 130,000 clones, roughly 80% seen once. The germline V gene has CDR1 KGHSH and CDR2 LQKENI. Trimming took off 3 bases at V and 4 bases at J, with 12 bases between the two ends. The CDR3 has 14 residues. Sequences were obtained from peripheral blood. This TCR was sampled from a human donor in a cohort sampled during active COVID-19. The chain uses TRBV18 and TRBJ1-1, with D possibly matching TRBD1 (5 bases). Written as DNA, the CDR3 is TGTGCCAGCTCACCGGGGGGGAGCGGCACTGAAGCTTTCTTT. Amino acids: CASSPGGSGTEAFF.